The 27 T cell receptor beta chains in this list originate from one sample, sequenced in a study of read filtering for tumor transcriptome and immune sequencing. Molecular barcoded adaptors covering alpha/delta and beta/gamma chains were used on approximately 400 ng RNA. TCRdb fed the reads into MiXCR, producing one record per CDR3 protein. The table lists tens of thousands of distinct CDR3 sequences, 20% of them singletons. Source material: a population of CD138-negative cells sorted from bone marrow. Source of these receptors: a donor over 35 with multiple myeloma.

The V and J genes are TRBV4-2 and TRBJ1-2; D remains ambiguous. Trimming took 4 bases from V and 3 from J, leaving 12 bases between them. The length of the CDR3 is 14 residues. Germline V gives CDR1 LGHNA, CDR2 YNFKEQ. DNA for the CDR3: TGTGCCAGCAGCCCCCCCAGTGACGACTATGGCTACACCTTC. Its protein is CASSPPSDDYGYTF.

As concerns this clonotype: With a much larger clone just one base away, this may be a read error. The J gene is TRBJ1-5, the V gene TRBV6-1; TRBD1 might be the D (5 bases). V gave up 0 bases and J gave up 0 bases, with 9 bases separating them. The germline V gene has CDR1 MNHNS and CDR2 SASEGT. The CDR3 spans 16 residues. The CDR3 loop reads CASSEAGEGSNQPQHF. The DNA of the CDR3 is TGTGCCAGCAGTGAAGCGGGGGAGGGTAGCAATCAGCCCCAGCATTTT.

As to this clonotype: Possible read error: a much larger clone is one base away. V is TRBV23-1 and J is TRBJ2-1; D may correspond to TRBD1 or TRBD2 (5 bases each). TRBV23-1 qualifies as an ORF whose function is uncertain. V gave up 0 bases and J gave up 8 bases, with 20 bases separating them. The CDR3 has 17 amino acids. In nucleotides, the CDR3 is TGCGCCAGCAGTCAATCACTAGGGTCAGGGATATTCCATGAGCAGTTCTTC. It translates to CASSQSLGSGIFHEQFF.

Regarding this clonotype: This may come from a read error, since a much larger clone is one base off. The chain recombines TRBV4-1 with TRBJ1-1, with 7 bases lining up with TRBD1. Germline CDR1 reads MGHRA; CDR2 reads YSYEKL. The ends lost 1 base at V and 4 bases at J; junction bases unmatched: 3. This CDR3 is 14 amino acids long. Here the CDR3 reads CASSQARGITEAFF. The CDR3 region has the DNA TGCGCCAGCAGCCAAGCCAGGGGGATCACTGAAGCTTTCTTT.

This clonotype was found many times. The rearrangement joins TRBV6-5 to TRBJ2-5; TRBD2 agrees at 16 bases. Germline loops: CDR1 MNHEY, CDR2 SVGAGI. There are 17 residues in the CDR3. The V and J ends lost 6 bases and 4 bases, in that order; junction bases with no gene match: 8. The chain's CDR3 is CASSEGLAGGFGETQYF. CDR3 DNA: TGTGCCAGCAGCGAGGGACTAGCGGGAGGGTTTGGAGAGACCCAGTACTTC.

This clonotype has at least ten counts. This sequence joins TRBV10-3 and TRBJ2-7; D might be TRBD2 (6 bases). V lost 4 bases, J lost 2 bases, and 15 bases lay in between. This CDR3 is built from 15 residues. Per germline, CDR1 ENHRY and CDR2 SYGVKD. The CDR3 sequence is CAISGRGGTPYEQYF. In DNA form, the CDR3 reads TGTGCCATCAGTGGAAGGGGCGGGACCCCCTACGAGCAGTACTTC.

This clonotype has a count of ten or more. The V call is TRBV5-6, the J call TRBJ2-2; D not certain. Germline V gene lookup returns CDR1 SGHDT and CDR2 YYEEEE. The CDR3 covers 16 residues. Trimming removed 0 bases at V and 4 bases at J, with 13 bases between. For the CDR3, the DNA is TGTGCCAGCAGCTTGGAAGGGAATCGGATCACCGGGGAGCTGTTTTTT. Translation: CASSLEGNRITGELFF.

This clonotype has ten or more counts. The J gene is TRBJ2-3, the V gene TRBV28; either TRBD1 or TRBD2 may supply D (6 bases each). Germline loops: CDR1 MDHEN, CDR2 SYDVKM. The CDR3 is 18 amino acids. V dropped 3 bases and J dropped 3 bases, with 22 bases sitting between them. The CDR3 spells CASSFQDQRGVRTDTQYF. CDR3 DNA sequence: TGTGCCAGCAGTTTTCAGGACCAAAGGGGGGTGAGGACAGATACGCAGTATTTT.

Concerning this clonotype itself: Since the CDR3 does not end with the conserved phenylalanine or tryptophan, this likely comes from a read error. V and J are TRBV20-1 and TRBJ2-1; TRBD1 aligns across 8 bases. There are 15 residues in the CDR3. Germline values: CDR1 DFQATT, CDR2 SNEGSKA (reference sequence). The CDR3 DNA reads TGCAGTGCCACCCTCGGACAGGGAAACTACAGTGAGCAGTTCCTC. As protein: CSATLGQGNYSEQFL.

The rearrangement links TRBV5-1 to TRBJ2-7; TRBD1 matches at 9 bases. The V gene end was trimmed by 4 bases and the J gene end by 5 bases; junction bases not matched to a gene: 7. Germline lookup yields CDR1 SGHRS and CDR2 YFSETQ. The CDR3 contains 14 residues. As DNA, the CDR3 is TGCGCCAGCAGCCCCACCGGGACAGGGAACGAGCAGTACTTC. It specifies CASSPTGTGNEQYF. The full variable domain, with the rest looked up from reference TRBV5-1 and TRBJ2-7, is KAGVTQTPRYLIKTRGQQVTLSCSPISGHRSVSWYQQTPGQGLQFLFEYFSETQRNKGNFPGRFSGRQFSNSRSEMNVSTLELGDSALYLCASSPTGTGNEQYFGPGTRLTVT.

The V and J genes are TRBV19 and TRBJ2-7; a possible D gene is TRBD2 (6 bases). The germline V gene encodes CDR1 LNHDA and CDR2 SQIVND (reference sequence). V was trimmed by 5 bases and J by 6 bases, leaving 14 bases between them. The CDR3 has 13 residues. CDR3 region: CASSPLGSGEQYF. CDR3 nucleotides: TGTGCCAGTAGTCCTCTTGGTAGCGGCGAGCAGTACTTC.

This clonotype was detected ten times or more. The chain combines TRBV7-9 with TRBJ1-1; maybe TRBD1 (5 bases). Between the trimmed V and J ends, which lost 1 base and 10 bases, there was a span of 10 bases. The CDR3 runs to 12 residues. Per germline, CDR1 SEHNR and CDR2 FQNEAQ (reference sequence). CDR3 in DNA: TGTGCCAGCAGCTTAGACCCAGGGAGAGCTTTCTTT. As protein: CASSLDPGRAFF.

The V gene is TRBV19, the J gene TRBJ1-5; 12 bases line up with TRBD1. Germline CDR1 and CDR2: LNHDA and SQIVND (reference sequence). The CDR3 extends over 15 amino acids. The ends lost 10 bases at V and 7 bases at J; junction bases unmatched: 11. The CDR3 sequence: CATLGTGGREQPQHF. Here the CDR3 DNA reads TGTGCCACCCTCGGGACAGGGGGCCGGGAACAGCCCCAGCATTTT.

This clonotype was seen only a few times. Here the CDR3 DNA reads TGTGCCATCAGTGAGTCGAAGGGGACCGCGAGCACTGAAGCTTTCTTT. Its translation: CAISESKGTASTEAFF. This chain links TRBV10-3 with TRBJ1-1; D is possibly TRBD1 (5 bases). Germline CDR1 is ENHRY and CDR2 is SYGVKD. CDR3 size: 16 residues. The germline V and J ends were trimmed by 0 bases and 4 bases, with 15 bases remaining between them.

Remarks on this clonotype: The CDR3 ends on some other residue instead of the conserved phenylalanine or tryptophan, so this is likely a read error. The J gene is TRBJ2-2, the V gene TRBV7-9, with D unclear. The V end was cut by 9 bases, the J end by 4 bases, with 12 bases between. Germline V gene sequence: CDR1 SEHNR, CDR2 FQNEAQ (reference sequence). The CDR3 is 13 amino acids. The chain's CDR3 is CARGGGPTGELFL. For the CDR3, the DNA is TGTGCCAGGGGCGGCGGCCCCACCGGGGAGCTGTTTCTT.

In this sample, this clonotype turned up many times. This sequence joins TRBV12-3 or TRBV12-4 and TRBJ2-1; 10 nucleotides align to TRBD2. This CDR3 comprises 16 residues. J was trimmed by 7 bases and V by 3 bases; bases with no gene match: 9. CDR3 residues: CASSFPRVAGGNEQFF. Written as DNA, the CDR3 is TGTGCCAGCAGTTTCCCCAGGGTAGCGGGAGGAAATGAGCAGTTCTTC.

V gene TRBV6-5 combines with J gene TRBJ2-2, with 7 bases identical to TRBD2. The J segment lost 5 bases and the V segment lost 7 bases, leaving 10 bases of the junction unmatched. The CDR3 extends over 15 amino acids. Germline CDR1 reads MNHEY; CDR2 reads SVGAGI. The CDR3 sequence is CASMGRGDSTGELFF. The CDR3 DNA follows: TGTGCCAGCATGGGCCGGGGGGACTCTACCGGGGAGCTGTTTTTT.

The table lists this clonotype with a few counts. The CDR3: CASRSQGWMNTEAFF. DNA of the CDR3: TGTGCCAGCAGGTCACAGGGATGGATGAACACTGAAGCTTTCTTT. The chain combines TRBV28 with TRBJ1-1, with D perhaps matching TRBD1 (6 bases). This CDR3 has 15 amino acids. The germline V and J ends were trimmed by 6 bases and 0 bases, with 14 bases remaining between them. Germline values: CDR1 MDHEN, CDR2 SYDVKM.

The chain uses TRBV21-1 and TRBJ1-2; the D call of TRBD1 is as the table states it, not checked on the DNA. TRBV21-1 is labeled a pseudogene. The CDR3 loop spans 18 amino acids. CDR3 region: CASSKEPGQGASNYGYNF. CDR3 nucleotides: TGTGCCAGCAGCAAAGAACCGGGACAGGGGGCTTCTAACTATGGCTACAACTTC.

Note on this clonotype: One junction end does not reproduce the germline sequence, and a read error may be involved. This chain joins TRBV29-1 and TRBJ2-5; 7 bases are shared with TRBD1. The CDR3 has 15 amino acids. Germline V gene sequence: CDR1 SQVTM, CDR2 ANQGSEA. The CDR3 loop is CSAEPADRNQETQYF. Here the CDR3 DNA reads TGCAGCGCTGAACCCGCGGACAGGAATCAAGAGACCCAGTACTTC.

This clonotype was found a few times. In DNA, the CDR3 is TGTGCCAGCAGCTTGGGACAGATTAATGAAAAACTGTTTTTT. Translated: CASSLGQINEKLFF. J is TRBJ1-4 and V is TRBV7-9; TRBD1 matches at 7 bases. The germline gives CDR1 SEHNR, CDR2 FQNEAQ (reference sequence). The CDR3 length is 14 residues. J lost 4 bases, V lost 3 bases, and 2 bases had no gene match.

Concerning this clonotype: Given a much more abundant clone one base away, this may be a read error. The rearrangement links TRBV12-3 or TRBV12-4 to TRBJ2-5; no firm D call. The CDR3 runs to 11 residues. The CDR3 region has the DNA TGTGCCAGCCGTGAGGAAGAGACCCAGTGCTTC. It codes for CASREEETQCF.

Turning to this clonotype: The junction and the germline gene differ at one end; a read error may be behind it. The CDR3 is CSARGQRRFLDAQYF. The DNA of the CDR3 is TGCAGTGCTAGGGGTCAGCGTAGGTTTTTAGATGCGCAGTATTTT. The rearrangement links TRBV20-1 to TRBJ2-3; D is unresolved. Germline values: CDR1 DFQATT, CDR2 SNEGSKA (reference sequence). The CDR3 runs 15 residues.

This clonotype was counted a few times. V usage is TRBV20-1 and J usage is TRBJ1-3; 7 nucleotides align to TRBD1. The length of the CDR3 is 14 residues. Trimming took 2 bases from V and 2 from J; bases not matched to a gene: 3. Germline CDR1 DFQATT, CDR2 SNEGSKA (reference sequence). Written as DNA, the CDR3 is TGCAGTGCTAGACCCCAGGGGGCTGGAAACACCATATATTTT. Protein sequence: CSARPQGAGNTIYF.

V gene TRBV5-1 combines with J gene TRBJ1-4; 8 nucleotides agree with TRBD1. The trim removed 4 bases at V and 8 bases at J, leaving 7 bases unmatched. The CDR3 extends over 14 amino acids. Germline V lookup: CDR1 SGHRS, CDR2 YFSETQ. As DNA, the CDR3 is TGCGCCAGCAGCCGAGGACAGGGCGGAGAAAAACTGTTTTTT. This gives the protein CASSRGQGGEKLFF.

In its sample, this clonotype was seen many times. The V and J genes are TRBV6-5 and TRBJ1-1; a possible D gene is TRBD1 (6 bases). Germline V gene data show CDR1 as MNHEY and CDR2 as SVGAGI. V dropped 4 bases and J dropped 1 base, with 13 bases sitting between them. This CDR3 has 15 residues. This CDR3 is CASSLTGLGNTEAFF. CDR3 DNA sequence: TGTGCCAGCAGTTTGACAGGCTTAGGGAACACTGAAGCTTTCTTT.

J is TRBJ2-2 and V is TRBV10-3; D possibly corresponds to TRBD1 (6 bases). Germline V gene data show CDR1 as ENHRY and CDR2 as SYGVKD. V lost 7 bases to trimming and J lost 1 base, with 16 bases between them. The CDR3 is made up of 16 amino acids. CDR3 DNA sequence: TGTGCCATCAAGGACAGAAACAGAATGAACACCGGGGAGCTGTTTTTT. This encodes CAIKDRNRMNTGELFF.